This TCR beta chain comes out of a study of memory CD4+ T cells and cytomegalovirus serostatus. Single viable CD3+CD4+CD8-CD45RO+ cells were sorted as the memory CD4+ T cells. CD4+ T cells were isolated by positive magnetic selection. Using immunoSEQ multiplex PCR, the repertoire was profiled, and TCRdb retains in-frame clones only, with some absent. The sample holds 45,000 to 60,000 clones, around 78% seen once. This clone was counted only a few times. The clonotype originates from an adult in good health and CMV-seronegative. The sample taken for sequencing was memory CD4+ T cells from blood.

The CDR3 is CASSDQGGYGELFF. The CDR3, as DNA: TGTGCCAGCAGCGATCAGGGGGGTTACGGGGAGCTGTTTTTT. The rearrangement joins TRBV6-6 to TRBJ2-2, with D possibly TRBD1 on 7 matching bases. Trimming cost V 6 bases and J 7 bases, with 15 bases left between them. The CDR3 covers 14 residues. The germline V gene has CDR1 MNHNY and CDR2 SVGAGI (reference sequence).